Shown below are 5 T cell receptor beta chains from a single sample sequenced in a study of CD8 T cells in ankylosing spondylitis. TCRdb re-called the 5' RACE reads with MiXCR, one entry per CDR3 protein. The table shows just over 150,000 distinct CDR3 sequences, with approximately 20% occurring only once. The material sequenced was blood, either unsorted or a sorted T cell fraction (not recorded which). Receptors originate from a male donor with ankylosing spondylitis or in good health (not recorded which).

The table lists this clonotype with many counts. This chain joins TRBV12-3 or TRBV12-4 and TRBJ2-1; 10 positions match TRBD2. Trimming took 7 bases from V and 3 from J; bases not matched to a gene: 3. The CDR3 is made up of 14 amino acids. The CDR3 DNA follows: TGTGCCAGCACCGGGACTAGCGTCTACAATGAGCAGTTCTTC. As protein: CASTGTSVYNEQFF.

This chain links TRBV6-5 with TRBJ1-2; D not resolved. The CDR3 is 12 amino acids. Germline V gene sequence: CDR1 MNHEY, CDR2 SVGAGI. Trimming took off 2 bases at V and 7 bases at J, with 8 bases between the two ends. CDR3 sequence reads: CASSYGGIGYTF. In DNA form, the CDR3 reads TGTGCCAGCAGTTACGGCGGGATTGGCTACACCTTC.

Regarding this clonotype: A much larger clone differs from this one at a single base, so this may be a read error. The chain has TRBV10-3 and TRBJ2-7; the D is unclear. The CDR3 contains 14 residues. CDR1 ENHRY and CDR2 SYGVKD come from the germline V gene. The CDR3 loop is CTISETERVYEQYF. Here the CDR3 DNA reads TGTACCATCAGTGAAACGGAGAGAGTCTACGAGCAGTACTTC.

Ten or more counts support this clonotype. The chain combines TRBV2 with TRBJ2-2; D might be TRBD1 (5 bases). CDR1 is SNHLY and CDR2 is FYNNEI in the germline V gene. The CDR3 has 15 amino acids. V was trimmed by 10 bases and J by 0 bases, leaving 15 bases between them. CDR3 sequence (DNA): TGTGCCACCCCTGACAGTAACTCGAACACCGGGGAGCTGTTTTTT. This translates into CATPDSNSNTGELFF.

This clonotype has a count of ten or more. The rearrangement uses TRBV12-3 or TRBV12-4 and TRBJ1-4; 9 positions match TRBD1. The CDR3 is 14 amino acids. Trimming took 8 bases from V and 5 from J; bases not matched to a gene: 6. The CDR3 sequence: CASRPGTGNEKLFF. DNA for the CDR3: TGTGCCAGCCGTCCCGGGACAGGGAATGAAAAACTGTTTTTT.